This TCR beta chain was identified during a study of vaccination effects on CD4 cells after COVID-19. V lost 3 bases and J lost 0, with 15 bases in between. This CDR3 is 17 amino acids long. CDR1 is KGHSH and CDR2 is LQKENI in the germline V gene. Data came from immunoSEQ multiplex PCR; TCRdb stores just in-frame clones and leaves some out. The repertoire holds 37,000 or so clones, with about four fifths as singletons. At the end of around eleven days of culture, CD4+ T cells were isolated. As concerns this clone: Antigen: not known.

This TCR derives from a human donor who received a COVID-19 vaccine. The sequencing here drew on CD4+ T cells from PBMCs cultured without peptide, taken before COVID-19 vaccination. The chain joins TRBV18 to TRBJ2-1, with D tentatively TRBD1 or TRBD2 (5 bases each). The CDR3: CASSPWGTGSSYNEQFF. CDR3 DNA sequence: TGTGCCAGCTCACCTTGGGGGACCGGCAGCTCCTACAATGAGCAGTTCTTC.